The 25 T cell receptor beta chains listed next were all sequenced from one sample in a study of cytomegalovirus exposure and HLA in healthy donors. Both 60 Vbeta primers and 13 Jbeta primers went into the PCR. The assay was immunoSEQ multiplex PCR, and TCRdb's table has in-frame clones only and misses some. In the table there are 98,000 or so clones, over 65% of which are singletons. The sequencing sample was made of PBMCs. Receptors were obtained from a man in his sixties in good health and CMV-seropositive.

The CDR3 sequence: CAISEVADSGNTIYF. In DNA form, the CDR3 reads TGTGCCATCAGTGAGGTGGCAGACTCTGGAAACACCATATATTTT. The chain is built from TRBV10-3 and TRBJ1-3; unclear D gene. With 2 bases removed from V and 0 bases from J, the gap between germline ends came to 8 bases. The germline V gene has CDR1 ENHRY and CDR2 SYGVKD. This CDR3 contains 15 residues.

The chain carries TRBV6-1 and TRBJ2-1; D might be TRBD1 (6 bases). Germline V gene sequence: CDR1 MNHNS, CDR2 SASEGT. The V and J ends lost 7 bases and 4 bases respectively, with 11 bases between them. CDR3 length: 13 amino acids. The CDR3 protein is CASKWGQYNEQFF. In DNA form, the CDR3 reads TGTGCCAGCAAGTGGGGACAATACAATGAGCAGTTCTTC.

The chain recombines TRBV7-9 with TRBJ1-3; D is unclear. Trimming left V 3 bases short and J 8 bases short, with 11 bases between. CDR1 is SEHNR and CDR2 is FQNEAQ in the germline V gene (reference sequence). The CDR3 length is 13 residues. The CDR3 here is CASSFSTGDTIYF. CDR3 nucleotide sequence: TGTGCCAGCAGCTTTAGCACCGGTGACACCATATATTTT.

The genes are TRBV18 and TRBJ1-3; possible D gene TRBD1, 6 bases. In germline, CDR1 is KGHSH, CDR2 LQKENI. The CDR3 totals 16 residues. The V end was cut by 1 base, the J end by 0 bases, with 10 bases between. The CDR3 DNA sequence: TGTGCCAGCTCACCACAACAGGGCTTCTCTGGAAACACCATATATTTT. Residues: CASSPQQGFSGNTIYF.

This chain links TRBV13 with TRBJ1-4; no reliable D call. Trimming shortened V by 7 bases and J by 3 bases, and 12 bases separated the two germline ends. This CDR3 is built from 14 residues. Germline CDR1 PRHDT, CDR2 FYEKMQ (reference sequence). CDR3 nucleotide sequence: TGTGCCAGCACGCTGAGAACAGCTAATGAAAAACTGTTTTTT. Its protein product is CASTLRTANEKLFF.

This chain connects TRBV28 to TRBJ2-5, with D unclear. The CDR3 runs to 16 residues. Trimming left V 5 bases short and J 0 bases short, with 16 bases between. Per the germline V gene, CDR1 is MDHEN and CDR2 is SYDVKM. CDR3 DNA sequence: TGTGCCAGCAGTCCTACGAGGTCCGGCAACCAAGAGACCCAGTACTTC. Protein: CASSPTRSGNQETQYF.

The chain is built from TRBV7-3 and TRBJ2-1; maybe TRBD2 (5 bases). Germline CDR1 SGHTA, CDR2 FQGTGA. The CDR3 contains 14 residues. V lost 1 base and J 6 bases, leaving 10 bases between the germline ends. This CDR3 is CASSLKGVGNEQFF. The CDR3 DNA follows: TGTGCCAGCAGCTTAAAGGGAGTCGGCAATGAGCAGTTCTTC. The entire variable domain, with the rest obtained from reference TRBV7-3 and TRBJ2-1, is as follows: GAGVSQTPSNKVTEKGKYVELRCDPISGHTALYWYRQSLGQGPEFLIYFQGTGAADDSGLPNDRFFAVRPEGSVSTLKIQRTERGDSAVYLCASSLKGVGNEQFFGPGTRLTVL.

This clone was picked up one time. The genes are TRBV19 and TRBJ2-3, with D possibly being TRBD2 (7 bases). V lost 7 bases to trimming and J lost 2 bases, with 19 bases between them. This CDR3 comprises 16 residues. Germline-derived CDR1 and CDR2 are LNHDA and SQIVND (reference sequence). This CDR3 reads CASTDRGAGTTDTQYF. The DNA for the CDR3 is TGTGCCAGTACCGATCGGGGGGCGGGGACCACAGATACGCAGTATTTT.

The rearrangement uses TRBV4-2 and TRBJ2-5; 10 positions match TRBD1. The end of the DNA aligns better with TRBJ2-7, so the J call may be wrong. The CDR3 contains 14 residues. CDR1 LGHNA and CDR2 YNFKEQ come from the germline V gene. CDR3 sequence reads: CASSHPGQGTEQYF. Written as DNA, the CDR3 is TGTGCCAGCAGCCACCCGGGACAGGGGACCGAGCAGTACTTC.

The gene calls are TRBV6-5 and TRBJ2-7; D is possibly TRBD1 (6 bases). Germline lookup yields CDR1 MNHEY and CDR2 SVGAGI. This CDR3 is built from 15 residues. The V gene lost 4 bases and the J gene lost 0 bases, with 13 bases spanning the gap. CDR3: CASSSTGSLSYEQYF. CDR3 sequence (DNA): TGTGCCAGCAGTTCAACAGGGTCCCTCTCCTACGAGCAGTACTTC.

This clone showed up just once. The chain employs TRBV5-4 and TRBJ1-2; 9 nucleotides agree with TRBD1. From germline, CDR1 is SGHNT and CDR2 YYREEE (reference sequence). This CDR3 contains 15 residues. Trimming cost V 3 bases and J 3 bases; bases outside gene matches: 6. DNA for the CDR3: TGTGCCAGCAGCTCGACAGGGGGGTATCACTATGGCTACACCTTC. Translated: CASSSTGGYHYGYTF.

The rearrangement uses TRBV10-3 and TRBJ2-5; 7 bases match TRBD2. V lost 8 bases, J lost 3 bases, and 6 bases stayed unmatched. CDR1 and CDR2 (germline): ENHRY, SYGVKD. The CDR3 contains 13 residues. The CDR3 nucleotides read TGTGCCATCGGGCTTCGGGGGGAAGAGACCCAGTACTTC. It translates to CAIGLRGEETQYF.

The CDR3 bases are TGTGCCAGCAGCTTAATCGGGCGGGGGGCAGGAGAGACCCAGTACTTC. Translated: CASSLIGRGAGETQYF. V gene TRBV7-8 combines with J gene TRBJ2-5; 8 bases agree with TRBD2. This CDR3 spans 16 amino acids. The J segment lost 4 bases and the V segment lost 2 bases, leaving 9 bases of the junction unmatched. Germline CDR1 reads SGHVS; CDR2 reads FQNEAQ.

The chain recombines TRBV4-1 with TRBJ2-5, with TRBD1 matching over 7 bases. With the DNA end fitting TRBJ2-7 better, the J assignment may be wrong. CDR1 is MGHRA and CDR2 is YSYEKL in the germline V gene. The CDR3 covers 13 residues. The CDR3 spells CASSQARGNEQYF. The CDR3 bases are TGCGCCAGCAGCCAAGCCAGGGGGAACGAGCAGTACTTC.

V gene TRBV28 combines with J gene TRBJ1-2, with D tentatively TRBD1 (5 bases). The V and J ends lost 7 bases and 4 bases respectively, with 13 bases between them. CDR3 length equals 13 residues. Germline CDR1 reads MDHEN; CDR2 reads SYDVKM. The CDR3 sequence: CASTLGRGYGYTF. The DNA of the CDR3 is TGTGCCAGCACCCTGGGAAGGGGCTATGGCTACACCTTC.

This clone was observed a handful of times. This chain links TRBV7-9 with TRBJ1-4; 8 bases line up with TRBD1. Germline V gene data show CDR1 as SEHNR and CDR2 as FQNEAQ (reference sequence). V lost 1 base to trimming and J lost 0 bases; unmatched junction nucleotides: 7. The CDR3 extends over 18 amino acids. The CDR3 coding sequence is TGTGCCAGCAGCTTAGGACTAGGACAGGGTGCAACTAATGAAAAACTGTTTTTT. It is translated as CASSLGLGQGATNEKLFF.

V gene TRBV4-2 combines with J gene TRBJ2-1; tentatively, D is TRBD2 (5 bases). Germline V CDR1 and CDR2: LGHNA, YNFKEQ. The CDR3 runs 15 residues. V lost 1 base to trimming and J lost 7 bases, with 14 bases between them. The CDR3 DNA reads TGTGCCAGCAGCCAAGGGTTGGGAGCCCCTAATGAGCAGTTCTTC. Protein sequence: CASSQGLGAPNEQFF.

V usage is TRBV5-4 and J usage is TRBJ2-7; D not certain. The CDR3 runs to 11 residues. Trimming cost V 2 bases and J 5 bases, with 5 bases left between them. In germline, CDR1 is SGHNT, CDR2 YYREEE (reference sequence). CDR3 protein: CASSFYDEQYF. In nucleotides, the CDR3 is TGTGCCAGCAGCTTTTATGACGAGCAGTACTTC.

This clone came up a few times. This chain joins TRBV6-5 and TRBJ1-1, with D possibly being TRBD1 (6 bases). This CDR3 is built from 13 residues. Germline CDR1 reads MNHEY; CDR2 reads SVGAGI. V dropped 5 bases and J dropped 5 bases, with 12 bases sitting between them. CDR3 bases: TGTGCCAGCAGTACCAACAGGGTTACTGAAGCTTTCTTT. Its translation: CASSTNRVTEAFF.

V usage is TRBV5-6 and J usage is TRBJ2-3, with D perhaps matching TRBD2 (5 bases). V shed 9 bases and J shed 1 base, with 9 bases lying between them. CDR1 is SGHDT, CDR2 YYEEEE, per germline. The CDR3 is 12 residues long. The CDR3 nucleotides are TGTGCCACTAGCCGGGGCACAGATACGCAGTATTTT. Its protein product is CATSRGTDTQYF.

V is TRBV5-1 and J is TRBJ2-1, with a possible D match to TRBD1 (8 bases). V lost 7 bases to trimming and J lost 0 bases, with 14 bases between them. The CDR3 spans 15 residues. The V gene's germline CDR1 is SGHRS and CDR2 YFSETQ. The CDR3 protein is CASEQGGSSYNEQFF. The CDR3 region has the DNA TGCGCCAGCGAACAGGGGGGGAGCTCCTACAATGAGCAGTTCTTC.

The chain joins TRBV15 to TRBJ1-5, with a possible D match to TRBD1 (6 bases). Germline V gene data show CDR1 as LNHNV and CDR2 as YYDKDF (reference sequence). V shed 8 bases and J shed 4 bases, with 12 bases lying between them. The CDR3 is made up of 13 amino acids. This CDR3 is CATHGGANQPQHF. DNA for the CDR3: TGTGCCACCCATGGGGGGGCAAATCAGCCCCAGCATTTT. The variable domain in full, completed from reference TRBV15 and TRBJ1-5, reads DAMVIQNPRYQVTQFGKPVTLSCSQTLNHNVMYWYQQKSSQAPKLLFHYYDKDFNNEADTPDNFQSRRPNTSFCFLDIRSPGLGDTAMYLCATHGGANQPQHFGDGTRLSIL.

The chain is built from TRBV30 and TRBJ1-2; no reliable D call. The germline gives CDR1 GTSNPN, CDR2 SVGIG (reference sequence). The CDR3 consists of 12 residues. Trimming left V 4 bases short and J 1 base short, with 7 bases between. The CDR3 nucleotides are TGTGCCTGGATCCCTTTTAACTATGGCTACACCTTC. It is translated as CAWIPFNYGYTF.

This clone is a singleton in its sample. V usage is TRBV6-6 and J usage is TRBJ1-2; D is perhaps TRBD1 (5 bases). The CDR3 runs to 15 residues. Trimming left V 0 bases short and J 4 bases short, with 12 bases between. The germline V gene encodes CDR1 MNHNY and CDR2 SVGAGI (reference sequence). This CDR3 reads CASSYSVQGGYGYTF. The CDR3 DNA follows: TGTGCCAGCAGTTACTCGGTTCAGGGAGGCTATGGCTACACCTTC.

The chain joins TRBV6-5 to TRBJ2-7; D gene ambiguous. The CDR3 is made up of 14 amino acids. With 4 bases removed from V and 0 bases from J, the gap between germline ends came to 10 bases. The germline V gene encodes CDR1 MNHEY and CDR2 SVGAGI. CDR3 sequence: CASSSRIGSYEQYF. CDR3 nucleotides: TGTGCCAGCAGTTCCAGGATCGGCTCCTACGAGCAGTACTTC.